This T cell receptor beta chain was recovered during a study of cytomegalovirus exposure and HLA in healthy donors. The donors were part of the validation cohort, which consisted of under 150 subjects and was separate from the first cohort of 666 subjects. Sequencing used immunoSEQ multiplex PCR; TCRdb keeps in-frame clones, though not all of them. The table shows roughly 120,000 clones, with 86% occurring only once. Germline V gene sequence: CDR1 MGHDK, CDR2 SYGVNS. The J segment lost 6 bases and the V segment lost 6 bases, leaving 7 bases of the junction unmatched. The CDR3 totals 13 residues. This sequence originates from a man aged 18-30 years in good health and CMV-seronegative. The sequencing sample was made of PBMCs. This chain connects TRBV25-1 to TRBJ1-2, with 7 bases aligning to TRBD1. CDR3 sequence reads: CASSVGTANGYTF. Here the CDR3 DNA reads TGTGCCAGCAGCGTCGGGACAGCGAATGGCTACACCTTC.